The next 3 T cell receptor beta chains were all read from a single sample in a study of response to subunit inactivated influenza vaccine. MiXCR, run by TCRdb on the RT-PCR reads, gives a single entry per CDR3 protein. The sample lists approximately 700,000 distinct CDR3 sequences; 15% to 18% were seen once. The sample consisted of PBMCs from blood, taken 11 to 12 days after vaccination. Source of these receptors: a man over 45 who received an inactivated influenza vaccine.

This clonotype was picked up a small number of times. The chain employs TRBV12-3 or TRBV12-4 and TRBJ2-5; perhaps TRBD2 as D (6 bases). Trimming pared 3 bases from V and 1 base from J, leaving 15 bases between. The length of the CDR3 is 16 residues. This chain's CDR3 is CASSFRGGGGQETQYF. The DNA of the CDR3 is TGTGCCAGCAGTTTCAGAGGTGGGGGAGGCCAAGAGACCCAGTACTTC.

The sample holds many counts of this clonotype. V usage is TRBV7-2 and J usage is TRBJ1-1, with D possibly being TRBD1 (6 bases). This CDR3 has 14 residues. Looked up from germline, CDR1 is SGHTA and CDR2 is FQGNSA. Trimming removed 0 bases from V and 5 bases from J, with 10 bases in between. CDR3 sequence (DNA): TGTGCCAGCAGCTTAGCGGGGGGGCGAACTGAAGCTTTCTTT. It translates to CASSLAGGRTEAFF.

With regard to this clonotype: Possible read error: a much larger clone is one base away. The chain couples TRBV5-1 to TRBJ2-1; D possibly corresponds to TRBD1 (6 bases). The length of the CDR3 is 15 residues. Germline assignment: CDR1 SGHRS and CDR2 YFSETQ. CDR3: CDSSLDSDSYNEQFF. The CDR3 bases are TGCGACAGCAGCCTGGACAGTGACTCCTACAATGAGCAGTTCTTC.